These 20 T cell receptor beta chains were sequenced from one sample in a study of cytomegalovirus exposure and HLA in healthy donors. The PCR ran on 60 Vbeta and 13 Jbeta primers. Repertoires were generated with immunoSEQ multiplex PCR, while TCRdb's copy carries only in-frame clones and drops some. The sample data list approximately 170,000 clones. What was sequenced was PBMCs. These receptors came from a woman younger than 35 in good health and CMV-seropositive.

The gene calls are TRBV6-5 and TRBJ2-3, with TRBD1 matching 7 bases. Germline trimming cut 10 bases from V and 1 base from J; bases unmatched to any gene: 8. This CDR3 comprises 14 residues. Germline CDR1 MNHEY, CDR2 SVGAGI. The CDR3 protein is CATATGTGTDTQYF. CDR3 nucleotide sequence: TGTGCCACCGCTACCGGGACAGGCACAGATACGCAGTATTTT.

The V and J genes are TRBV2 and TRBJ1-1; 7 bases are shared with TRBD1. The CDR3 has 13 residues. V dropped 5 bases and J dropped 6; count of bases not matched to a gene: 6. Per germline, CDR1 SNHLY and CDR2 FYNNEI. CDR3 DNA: TGTGCCAGCAGTAAAGGGGGCGTCGCTGAAGCTTTCTTT. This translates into CASSKGGVAEAFF.

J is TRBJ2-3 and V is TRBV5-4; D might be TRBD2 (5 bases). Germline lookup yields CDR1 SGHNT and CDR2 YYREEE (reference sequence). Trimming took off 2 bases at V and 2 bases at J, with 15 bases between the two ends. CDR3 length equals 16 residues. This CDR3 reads CASSFIGRVATDTQYF. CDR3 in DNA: TGTGCCAGCAGCTTCATAGGGCGGGTTGCCACAGATACGCAGTATTTT. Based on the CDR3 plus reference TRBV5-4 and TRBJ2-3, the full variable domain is ETGVTQSPTHLIKTRGQQVTLRCSSQSGHNTVSWYQQALGQGPQFIFQYYREEENGRGNFPPRFSGLQFPNYSSELNVNALELDDSALYLCASSFIGRVATDTQYFGPGTRLTVL.

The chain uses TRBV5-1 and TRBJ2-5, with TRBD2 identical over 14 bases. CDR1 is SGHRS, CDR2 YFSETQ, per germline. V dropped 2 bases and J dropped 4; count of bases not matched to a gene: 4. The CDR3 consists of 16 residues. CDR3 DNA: TGCGCCAGCAGCTTCGGACTAGCGGGGGGTGGAGAGACCCAGTACTTC. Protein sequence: CASSFGLAGGGETQYF.

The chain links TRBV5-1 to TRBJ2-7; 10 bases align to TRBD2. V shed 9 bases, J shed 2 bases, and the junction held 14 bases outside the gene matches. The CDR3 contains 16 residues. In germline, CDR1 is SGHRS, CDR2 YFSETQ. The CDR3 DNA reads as TGCGCCAACACTAAATTCGGACTAGCGGAGCCCTACGAGCAGTACTTC. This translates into CANTKFGLAEPYEQYF. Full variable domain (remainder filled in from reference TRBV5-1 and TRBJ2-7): KAGVTQTPRYLIKTRGQQVTLSCSPISGHRSVSWYQQTPGQGLQFLFEYFSETQRNKGNFPGRFSGRQFSNSRSEMNVSTLELGDSALYLCANTKFGLAEPYEQYFGPGTRLTVT.

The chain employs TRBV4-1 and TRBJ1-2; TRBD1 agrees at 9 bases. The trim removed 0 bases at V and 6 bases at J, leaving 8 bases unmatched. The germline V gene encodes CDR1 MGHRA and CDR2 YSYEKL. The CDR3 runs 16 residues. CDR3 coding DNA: TGCGCCAGCAGCCAAGAAGGTACAGGGGGCAAGGATGGCTACACCTTC. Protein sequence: CASSQEGTGGKDGYTF.

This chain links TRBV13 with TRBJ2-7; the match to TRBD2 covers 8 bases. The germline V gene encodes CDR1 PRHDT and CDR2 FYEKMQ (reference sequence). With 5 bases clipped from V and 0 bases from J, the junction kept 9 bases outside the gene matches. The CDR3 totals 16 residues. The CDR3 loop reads CASSAASGRLSYEQYF. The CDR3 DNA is TGTGCCAGCAGCGCCGCTAGCGGGCGCCTCTCCTACGAGCAGTACTTC.

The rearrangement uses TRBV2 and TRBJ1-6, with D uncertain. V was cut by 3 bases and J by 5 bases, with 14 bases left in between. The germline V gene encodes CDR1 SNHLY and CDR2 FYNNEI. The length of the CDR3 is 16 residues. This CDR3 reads CASSEERVADNSPLHF. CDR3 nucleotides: TGTGCCAGCAGTGAGGAGAGGGTAGCGGATAATTCACCCCTCCACTTT.

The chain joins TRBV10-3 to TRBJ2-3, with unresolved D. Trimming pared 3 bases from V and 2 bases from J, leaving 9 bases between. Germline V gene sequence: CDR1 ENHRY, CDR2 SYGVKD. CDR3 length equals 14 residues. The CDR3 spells CAISELRSTDTQYF. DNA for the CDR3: TGTGCCATCAGTGAACTTAGATCCACAGATACGCAGTATTTT.

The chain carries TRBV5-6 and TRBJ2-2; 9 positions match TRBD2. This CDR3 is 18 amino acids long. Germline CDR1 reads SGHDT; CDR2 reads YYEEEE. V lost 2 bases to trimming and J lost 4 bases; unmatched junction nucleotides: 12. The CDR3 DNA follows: TGTGCCAGCAGCTTAGCGGGGGGCCGTTTATCGGGCACCGGGGAGCTGTTTTTT. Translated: CASSLAGGRLSGTGELFF.

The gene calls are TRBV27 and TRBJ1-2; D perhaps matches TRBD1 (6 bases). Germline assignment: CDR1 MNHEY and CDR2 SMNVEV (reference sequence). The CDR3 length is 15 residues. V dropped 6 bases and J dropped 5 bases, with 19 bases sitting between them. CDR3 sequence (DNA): TGTGCCAGCAGACCCTCCGCCGGGACAACTTATGGCTACACCTTC. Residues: CASRPSAGTTYGYTF.

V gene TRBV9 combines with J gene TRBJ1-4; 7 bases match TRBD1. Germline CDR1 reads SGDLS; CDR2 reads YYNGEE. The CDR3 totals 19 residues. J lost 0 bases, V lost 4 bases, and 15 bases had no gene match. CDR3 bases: TGTGCCAGCAGCCCGCAGACAGGGTACTCGAAGGCAACTAATGAAAAACTGTTTTTT. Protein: CASSPQTGYSKATNEKLFF.

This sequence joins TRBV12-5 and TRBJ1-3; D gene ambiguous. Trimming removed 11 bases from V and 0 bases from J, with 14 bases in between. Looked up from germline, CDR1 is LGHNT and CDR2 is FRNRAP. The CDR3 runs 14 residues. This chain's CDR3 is CAGLEESSGNTIYF. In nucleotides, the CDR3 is TGTGCTGGGCTCGAAGAGAGCTCTGGAAACACCATATATTTT.

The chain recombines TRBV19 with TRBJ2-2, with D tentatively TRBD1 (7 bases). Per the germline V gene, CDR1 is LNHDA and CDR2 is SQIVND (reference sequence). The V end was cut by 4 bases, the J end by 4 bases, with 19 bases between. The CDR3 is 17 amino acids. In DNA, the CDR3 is TGTGCCAGTAGTAGGCAGGGGGGACAACGACGCACCGGGGAGCTGTTTTTT. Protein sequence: CASSRQGGQRRTGELFF.

The CDR3: CASSELAGDRAQYF. The CDR3 bases are TGTGCCAGCAGTGAACTAGCGGGGGACAGGGCCCAGTACTTC. V gene TRBV6-4 combines with J gene TRBJ2-5, with 11 bases that match TRBD2. J lost 9 bases, V lost 3 bases, and 6 bases had no gene match. This CDR3 has 14 amino acids. Looked up from germline, CDR1 is MRHNA and CDR2 is SNTAGT.

The CDR3 bases are TGTGCCAGCAGCTTAGACGTCAGGGGTATCACTGAAGCTTTCTTT. Encoded protein: CASSLDVRGITEAFF. The chain has TRBV7-2 and TRBJ1-1; perhaps TRBD1 as D (6 bases). The CDR3 length is 15 residues. The germline gives CDR1 SGHTA, CDR2 FQGNSA. V shed 1 base and J shed 4 bases, with 13 bases lying between them.

The CDR3: CASSLGQGHYEQYF. The CDR3 coding sequence is TGTGCCAGCAGCTTAGGTCAGGGACACTACGAGCAGTACTTC. The chain links TRBV11-2 to TRBJ2-7; the D gene is possibly TRBD1 (6 bases). This CDR3 is built from 14 residues. Germline assignment: CDR1 SGHAT and CDR2 FQNNGV. V was shortened by 1 base and J by 3 bases, with 10 bases between the two germline ends.

In DNA, the CDR3 is TGTGCCAGCGCAACAACTATGACAGGGTCAGAGACCCAGTACTTC. This gives the protein CASATTMTGSETQYF. The genes are TRBV4-2 and TRBJ2-5; 7 nucleotides match TRBD1. The germline V gene encodes CDR1 LGHNA and CDR2 YNFKEQ. The CDR3 consists of 15 residues. V gave up 8 bases and J gave up 4 bases; unmatched junction bases: 13.

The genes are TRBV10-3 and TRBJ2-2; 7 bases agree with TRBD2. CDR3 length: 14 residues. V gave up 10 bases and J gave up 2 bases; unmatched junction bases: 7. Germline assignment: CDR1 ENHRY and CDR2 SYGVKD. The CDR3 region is CATGGTGNTGELFF. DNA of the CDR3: TGTGCCACCGGGGGGACGGGCAACACCGGGGAGCTGTTTTTT.

CDR3 protein: CATRQGNSNQPQHF. The DNA of the CDR3 is TGTGCCACAAGGCAGGGGAATAGCAATCAGCCCCAGCATTTT. The chain is built from TRBV6-1 and TRBJ1-5, with D possibly being TRBD1 (6 bases). The V and J ends lost 10 bases and 0 bases respectively, with 13 bases between them. Germline loops: CDR1 MNHNS, CDR2 SASEGT. The CDR3 length is 14 residues.